The present entry profiles one T cell receptor beta chain with its context. Trimming shortened V by 2 bases and J by 13 bases, and 18 bases separated the two germline ends. The CDR3 is 15 amino acids. CDR1 MGHRA and CDR2 YSYEKL come from the germline V gene. All sequencing subjects had displayed CD8+CD57+ cell expansion on flow cytometry. According to the study, genomic DNA was the template for TCR beta VDJ and CDR3 profiling. TCRdb re-called the reads with MiXCR, one entry per CDR3 protein. Of 120,000 or so distinct CDR3 sequences listed, roughly 40% are singletons. These data belong to a study of CD8+CD57+ T cells in acquired aplastic anemia.

Material for sequencing was sorted CD4+, CD8+, or CD8+CD57+ T cells (not recorded which) from PBMCs. The genes are TRBV4-1 and TRBJ1-6, with a tentative D call TRBD1 (5 bases). The source of this sequence is a human donor with aplastic anemia. The CDR3 loop reads CASSQQSGAGAPLHF. The CDR3 DNA is TGCGCCAGCAGCCAACAAAGCGGGGCTGGCGCGCCCCTCCACTTT.